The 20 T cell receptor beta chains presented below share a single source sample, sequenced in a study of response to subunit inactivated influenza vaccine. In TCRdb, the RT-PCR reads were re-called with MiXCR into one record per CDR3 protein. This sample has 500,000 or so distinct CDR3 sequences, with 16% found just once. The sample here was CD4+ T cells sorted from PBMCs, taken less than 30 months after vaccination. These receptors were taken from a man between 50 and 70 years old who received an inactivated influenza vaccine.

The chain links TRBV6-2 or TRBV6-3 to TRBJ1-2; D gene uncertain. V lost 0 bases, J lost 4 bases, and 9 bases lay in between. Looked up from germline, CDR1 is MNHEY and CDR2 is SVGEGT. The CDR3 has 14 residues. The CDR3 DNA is TGTGCCAGCAGTTACTCGTCTCGGGTCTATGGCTACACCTTC. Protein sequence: CASSYSSRVYGYTF.

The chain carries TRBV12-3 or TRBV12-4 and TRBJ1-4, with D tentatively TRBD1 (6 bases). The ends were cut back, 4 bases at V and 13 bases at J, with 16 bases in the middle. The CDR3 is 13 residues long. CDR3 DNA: TGTGCCAGCAGTTGGACAGCTGCTAGAGGACTGTTTTTT. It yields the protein CASSWTAARGLFF.

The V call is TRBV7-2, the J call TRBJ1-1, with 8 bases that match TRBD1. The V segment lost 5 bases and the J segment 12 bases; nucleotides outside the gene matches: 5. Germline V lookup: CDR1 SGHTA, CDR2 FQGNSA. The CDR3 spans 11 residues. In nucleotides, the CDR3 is TGTGCCAGCAGCATACAGGGGGAAACTTTCTTT. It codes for CASSIQGETFF.

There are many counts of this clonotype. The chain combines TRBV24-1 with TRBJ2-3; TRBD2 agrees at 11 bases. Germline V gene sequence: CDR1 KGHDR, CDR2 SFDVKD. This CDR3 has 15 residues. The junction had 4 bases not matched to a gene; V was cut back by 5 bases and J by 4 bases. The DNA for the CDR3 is TGTGCCACCAGTGCTACTAGCGGGGGCGCAGATACGCAGTATTTT. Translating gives CATSATSGGADTQYF.

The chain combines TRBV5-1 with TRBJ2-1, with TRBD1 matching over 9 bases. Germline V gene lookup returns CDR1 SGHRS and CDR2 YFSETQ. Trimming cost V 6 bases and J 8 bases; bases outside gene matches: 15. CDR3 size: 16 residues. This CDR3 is CASTPGGTGFSYEQFF. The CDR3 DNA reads TGCGCCAGCACCCCAGGGGGGACAGGGTTCAGCTATGAGCAGTTCTTC.

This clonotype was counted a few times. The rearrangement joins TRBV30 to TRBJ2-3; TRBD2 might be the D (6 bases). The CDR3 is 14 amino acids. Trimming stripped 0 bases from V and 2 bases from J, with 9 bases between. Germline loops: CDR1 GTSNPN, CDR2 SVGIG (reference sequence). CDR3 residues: CAWSVGGATDTQYF. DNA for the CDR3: TGTGCCTGGAGTGTGGGCGGGGCCACAGATACGCAGTATTTT.

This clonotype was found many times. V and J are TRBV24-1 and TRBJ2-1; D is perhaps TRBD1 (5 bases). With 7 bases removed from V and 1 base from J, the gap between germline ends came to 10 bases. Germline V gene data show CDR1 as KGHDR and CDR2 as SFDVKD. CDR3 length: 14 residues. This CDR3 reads CATRAQGSYNEQFF. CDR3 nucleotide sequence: TGTGCCACCAGGGCTCAGGGTTCCTACAATGAGCAGTTCTTC.

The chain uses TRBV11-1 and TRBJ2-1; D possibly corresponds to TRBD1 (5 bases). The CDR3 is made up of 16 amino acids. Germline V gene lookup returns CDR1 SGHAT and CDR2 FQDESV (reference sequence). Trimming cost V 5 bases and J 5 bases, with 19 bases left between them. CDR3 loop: CASSQSPYVDNNEQFF. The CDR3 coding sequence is TGTGCCAGCAGCCAGTCTCCGTACGTGGACAACAATGAGCAGTTCTTC.

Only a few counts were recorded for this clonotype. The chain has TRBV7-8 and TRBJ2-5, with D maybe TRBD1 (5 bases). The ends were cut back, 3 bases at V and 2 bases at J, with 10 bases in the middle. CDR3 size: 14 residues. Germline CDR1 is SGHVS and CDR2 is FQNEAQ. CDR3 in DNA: TGTGCCAGCAGCTTTGTAGGGGAACAAGAGACCCAGTACTTC. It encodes CASSFVGEQETQYF.

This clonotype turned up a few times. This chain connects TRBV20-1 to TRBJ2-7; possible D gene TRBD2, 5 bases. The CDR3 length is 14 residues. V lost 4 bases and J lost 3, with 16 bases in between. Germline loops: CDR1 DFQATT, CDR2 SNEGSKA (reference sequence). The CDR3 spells CSATGLSAFYEQYF. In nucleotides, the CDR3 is TGCAGTGCTACTGGACTTAGCGCCTTCTACGAGCAGTACTTC.

DNA for the CDR3: TGTGCCAGCAGTCCGGGCCTTCCGGGCACAGATACGCAGTATTTT. Translated: CASSPGLPGTDTQYF. The V call is TRBV27, the J call TRBJ2-3; D gene ambiguous. Germline V CDR1 and CDR2: MNHEY, SMNVEV (reference sequence). The CDR3 is made up of 15 amino acids. V shed 5 bases and J shed 1 base, with 13 bases lying between them.

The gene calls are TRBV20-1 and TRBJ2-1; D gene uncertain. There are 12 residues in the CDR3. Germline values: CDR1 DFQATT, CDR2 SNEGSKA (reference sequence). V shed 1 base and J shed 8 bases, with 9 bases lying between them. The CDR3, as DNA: TGCAGTGCTAGAGGGGGAAGGGATGAGCAGTTCTTC. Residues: CSARGGRDEQFF.

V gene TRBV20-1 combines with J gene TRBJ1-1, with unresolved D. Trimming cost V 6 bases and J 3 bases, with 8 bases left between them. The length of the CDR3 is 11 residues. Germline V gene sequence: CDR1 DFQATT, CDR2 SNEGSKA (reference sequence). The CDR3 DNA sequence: TGCAGTGCCGGGGAATACACTGAAGCTTTCTTT. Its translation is CSAGEYTEAFF.

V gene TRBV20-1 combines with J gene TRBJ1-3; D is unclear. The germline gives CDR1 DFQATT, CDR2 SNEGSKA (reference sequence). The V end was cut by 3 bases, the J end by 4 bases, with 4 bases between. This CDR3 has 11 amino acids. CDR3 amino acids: CSASGGNTIYF. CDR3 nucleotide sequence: TGCAGTGCTAGCGGCGGAAACACCATATATTTT.

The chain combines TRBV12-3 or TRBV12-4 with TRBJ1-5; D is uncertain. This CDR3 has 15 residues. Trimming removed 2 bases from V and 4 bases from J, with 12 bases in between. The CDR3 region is CASSLTGRTNQPQHF. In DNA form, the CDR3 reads TGTGCCAGCAGTTTAACCGGCAGAACAAATCAGCCCCAGCATTTT.

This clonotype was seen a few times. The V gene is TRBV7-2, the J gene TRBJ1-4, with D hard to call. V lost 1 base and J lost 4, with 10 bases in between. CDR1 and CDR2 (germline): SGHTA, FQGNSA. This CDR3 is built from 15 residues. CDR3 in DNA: TGTGCCAGCAGCTTAGGTGGGCTGAGTAATGAAAAACTGTTTTTT. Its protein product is CASSLGGLSNEKLFF.

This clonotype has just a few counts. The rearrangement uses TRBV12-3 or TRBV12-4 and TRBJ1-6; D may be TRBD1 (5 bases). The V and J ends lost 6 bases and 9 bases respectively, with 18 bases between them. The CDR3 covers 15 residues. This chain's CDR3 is CASRTGQGGFSPLHF. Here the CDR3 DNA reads TGTGCCAGCAGAACTGGCCAGGGTGGATTTTCACCCCTCCACTTT.

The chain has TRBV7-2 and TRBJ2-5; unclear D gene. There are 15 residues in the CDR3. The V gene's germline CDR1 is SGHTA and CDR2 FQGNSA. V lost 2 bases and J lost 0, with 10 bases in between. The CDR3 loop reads CASSLSVTHQETQYF. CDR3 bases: TGTGCCAGCAGCTTATCCGTGACTCACCAAGAGACCCAGTACTTC. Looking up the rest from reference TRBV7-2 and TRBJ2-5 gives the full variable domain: GAGVSQSPSNKVTEKGKDVELRCDPISGHTALYWYRQSLGQGLEFLIYFQGNSAPDKSGLPSDRFSAERTGGSVSTLTIQRTQQEDSAVYLCASSLSVTHQETQYFGPGTRLLVL.

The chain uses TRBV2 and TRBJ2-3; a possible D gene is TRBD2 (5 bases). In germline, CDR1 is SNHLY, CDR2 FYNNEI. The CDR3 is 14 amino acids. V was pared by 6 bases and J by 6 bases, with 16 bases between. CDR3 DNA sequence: TGTGCCAGCAGCCGAGAGAGGGTCCTCGATACGCAGTATTTT. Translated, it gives CASSRERVLDTQYF.

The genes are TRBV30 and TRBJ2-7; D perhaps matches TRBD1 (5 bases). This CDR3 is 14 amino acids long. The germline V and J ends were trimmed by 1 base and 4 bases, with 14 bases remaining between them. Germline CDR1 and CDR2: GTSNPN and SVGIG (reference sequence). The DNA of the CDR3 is TGTGCCTGGAGTGATGTGCCTAGGGGATACGAGCAGTACTTC. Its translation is CAWSDVPRGYEQYF. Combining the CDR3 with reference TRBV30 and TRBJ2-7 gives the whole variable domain SQTIHQWPATLVQPVGSPLSLECTVEGTSNPNLYWYRQAAGRGLQLLFYSVGIGQISSEVPQNLSASRPQDRQFILSSKKLLLSDSGFYLCAWSDVPRGYEQYFGPGTRLTVT.